The present T cell receptor beta chain was sequenced within a study of T cell responses to AZD1222 COVID-19 vaccine. Broader study findings: Donors were largely white British and mainly female; clonal diversity was possibly underestimated.

The CDR3 consists of 16 residues. The V end was cut by 5 bases, the J end by 9 bases, with 20 bases between. CDR1 and CDR2 (germline): SGHAT, FQNNGV. Here immunoSEQ multiplex PCR was the method, and the copy in TCRdb shows in-frame clones only, minus some. The sample holds around 86,000 clones, nearly 90% seen once. Points on this clone: Its antigen is not known.

This receptor was identified in an adult in good health. The sequencing used peripheral blood, collected on day 0 of AZD1222 vaccination. The V and J genes are TRBV11-2 and TRBJ1-6; perhaps TRBD1 as D (5 bases). In DNA form, the CDR3 reads TGTGCCAGCAGCCGACTTCCCGACAGACTCTCTTCACCCCTCCACTTT. This translates into CASSRLPDRLSSPLHF.